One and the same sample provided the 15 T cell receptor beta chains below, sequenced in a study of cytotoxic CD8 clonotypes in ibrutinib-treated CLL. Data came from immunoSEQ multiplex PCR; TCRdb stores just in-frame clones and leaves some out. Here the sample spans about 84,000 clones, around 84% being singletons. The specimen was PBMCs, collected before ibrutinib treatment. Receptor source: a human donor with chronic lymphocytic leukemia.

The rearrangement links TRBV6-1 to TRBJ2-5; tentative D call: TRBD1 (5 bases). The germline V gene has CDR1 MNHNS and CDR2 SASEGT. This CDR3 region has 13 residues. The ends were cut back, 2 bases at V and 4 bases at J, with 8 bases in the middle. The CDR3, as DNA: TGTGCCAGCAGTGAAAGGGGTGTAGAGACCCAGTACTTC. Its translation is CASSERGVETQYF.

CDR3 sequence: CASSFGGTSGWRVQFF. The CDR3 DNA sequence: TGTGCCAGCAGCTTTGGCGGGACTAGCGGGTGGAGGGTGCAGTTCTTC. The V call is TRBV7-2, the J call TRBJ2-1; 12 bases fit TRBD2. The CDR3 runs 16 residues. CDR1 is SGHTA and CDR2 is FQGNSA in the germline V gene. The V segment lost 3 bases and the J segment 12 bases; nucleotides outside the gene matches: 12. Together with reference TRBV7-2 and TRBJ2-1, the CDR3 gives the full variable domain: GAGVSQSPSNKVTEKGKDVELRCDPISGHTALYWYRQSLGQGLEFLIYFQGNSAPDKSGLPSDRFSAERTGGSVSTLTIQRTQQEDSAVYLCASSFGGTSGWRVQFFGPGTRLTVL.

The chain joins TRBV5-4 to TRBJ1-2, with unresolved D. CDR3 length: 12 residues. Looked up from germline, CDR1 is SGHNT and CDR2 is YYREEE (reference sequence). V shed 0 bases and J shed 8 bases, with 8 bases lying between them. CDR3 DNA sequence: TGTGCCAGCAGCTTGGGCCCCGAAGGCTACACCTTC. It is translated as CASSLGPEGYTF.

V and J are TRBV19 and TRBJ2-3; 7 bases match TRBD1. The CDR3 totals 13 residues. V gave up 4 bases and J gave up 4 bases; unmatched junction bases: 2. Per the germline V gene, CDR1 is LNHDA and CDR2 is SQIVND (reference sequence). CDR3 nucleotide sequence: TGTGCCAGTAGTAGACAGGGCCCAGATACGCAGTATTTT. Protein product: CASSRQGPDTQYF.

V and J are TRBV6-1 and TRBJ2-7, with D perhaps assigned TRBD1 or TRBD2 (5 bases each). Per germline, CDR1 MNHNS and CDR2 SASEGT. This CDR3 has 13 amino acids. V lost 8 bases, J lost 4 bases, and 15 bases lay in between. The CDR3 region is CASADGGRYEQYF. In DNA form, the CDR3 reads TGTGCCAGCGCCGATGGGGGAAGATACGAGCAGTACTTC.

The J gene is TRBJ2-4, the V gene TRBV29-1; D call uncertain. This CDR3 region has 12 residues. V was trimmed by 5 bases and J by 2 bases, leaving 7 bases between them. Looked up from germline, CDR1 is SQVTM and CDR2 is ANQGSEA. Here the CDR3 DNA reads TGCAGCGTTCGTGTGTCCAAAAACATTCAGTACTTC. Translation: CSVRVSKNIQYF.

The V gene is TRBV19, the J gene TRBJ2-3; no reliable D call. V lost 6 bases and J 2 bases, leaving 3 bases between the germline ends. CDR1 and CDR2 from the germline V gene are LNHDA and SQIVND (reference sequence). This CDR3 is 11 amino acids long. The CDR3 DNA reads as TGTGCCAGTAGAAACACAGATACGCAGTATTTT. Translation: CASRNTDTQYF.

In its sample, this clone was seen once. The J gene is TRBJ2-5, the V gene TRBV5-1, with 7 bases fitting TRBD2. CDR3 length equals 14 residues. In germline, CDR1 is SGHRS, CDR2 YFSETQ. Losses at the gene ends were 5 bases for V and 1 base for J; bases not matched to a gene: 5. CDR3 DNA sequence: TGCGCCAGCAGAGCGGGGCCATCCCAAGAGACCCAGTACTTC. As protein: CASRAGPSQETQYF.

CDR3 sequence reads: CASSLFGAGLNYGYTF. As DNA, the CDR3 is TGTGCCAGCAGCTTGTTTGGTGCGGGACTTAACTATGGCTACACCTTC. The chain carries TRBV5-4 and TRBJ1-2, with D possibly being TRBD1 (5 bases). Trimming pared 1 base from V and 1 base from J, leaving 14 bases between. The CDR3 runs 16 residues. Germline CDR1 reads SGHNT; CDR2 reads YYREEE (reference sequence).

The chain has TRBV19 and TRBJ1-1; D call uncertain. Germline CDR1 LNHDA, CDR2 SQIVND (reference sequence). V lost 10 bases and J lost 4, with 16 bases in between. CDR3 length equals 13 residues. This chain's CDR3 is CAIKLGSSTEAFF. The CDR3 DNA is TGTGCCATCAAACTGGGCAGCTCCACTGAAGCTTTCTTT.

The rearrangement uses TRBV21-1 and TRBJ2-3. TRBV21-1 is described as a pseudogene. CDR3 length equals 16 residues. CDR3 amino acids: CASSKRDPQHTDTQYF. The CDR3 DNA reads TGTGCCAGCAGCAAAAGGGACCCCCAGCACACAGATACGCAGTATTTT.

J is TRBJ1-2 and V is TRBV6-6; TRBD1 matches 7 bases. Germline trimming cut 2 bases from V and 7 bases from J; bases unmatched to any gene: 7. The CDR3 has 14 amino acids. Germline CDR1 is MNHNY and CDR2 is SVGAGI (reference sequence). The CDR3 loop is CASSYGQDRPGYTF. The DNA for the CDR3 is TGTGCCAGCAGTTACGGACAGGACAGGCCTGGCTACACCTTC.

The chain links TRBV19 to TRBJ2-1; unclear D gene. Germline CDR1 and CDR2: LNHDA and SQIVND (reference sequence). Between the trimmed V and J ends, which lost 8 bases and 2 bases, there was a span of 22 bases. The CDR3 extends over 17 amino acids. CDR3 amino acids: CASRLWMYLMAYNEQFF. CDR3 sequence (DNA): TGTGCCAGTCGTCTTTGGATGTACCTAATGGCCTACAATGAGCAGTTCTTC. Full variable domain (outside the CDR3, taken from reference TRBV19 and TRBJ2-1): DGGITQSPKYLFRKEGQNVTLSCEQNLNHDAMYWYRQDPGQGLRLIYYSQIVNDFQKGDIAEGYSVSREKKESFPLTVTSAQKNPTAFYLCASRLWMYLMAYNEQFFGPGTRLTVL.

The CDR3 DNA follows: TGTGCCAGCAGGGGTATAGGGGGCGAGAATCAGCCCCAGCATTTT. As protein: CASRGIGGENQPQHF. The V gene is TRBV27, the J gene TRBJ1-5, with 7 bases lining up with TRBD1. CDR1 is MNHEY and CDR2 is SMNVEV in the germline V gene (reference sequence). The CDR3 spans 15 residues. After removal of 6 bases from V and 4 bases from J, the junction contained 9 bases not matched to a gene.

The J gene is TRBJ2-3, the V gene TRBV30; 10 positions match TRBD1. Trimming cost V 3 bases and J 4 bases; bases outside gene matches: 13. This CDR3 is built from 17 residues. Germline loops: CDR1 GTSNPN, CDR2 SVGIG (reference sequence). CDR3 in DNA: TGTGCCTGGAGCGGCTGGGCGACAGGGGGCTTCGCAGATACGCAGTATTTT. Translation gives CAWSGWATGGFADTQYF.